This T cell receptor beta chain was sequenced during a study of T cell responses to AZD1222 COVID-19 vaccine. Concerning this clone: Its specificity is not known. One junction end does not reproduce the germline sequence, and a read error may be involved.

The assay was immunoSEQ multiplex PCR, and TCRdb's table has in-frame clones only and misses some. The sample gives some 130,000 clones, 90% to 95% of which show up once; approximately 6.8% is in the top ten. Findings and caveats of the study: The span of vaccine-associated CD4 TCRs extended across spike, with dominance at 160-218 and 743-854.

CDR3 size: 15 residues. The germline V gene has CDR1 SSHAT and CDR2 FNYEAQ (reference sequence). Here the sequenced sample was peripheral blood, taken 28 days after the second AZD1222 dose. The clonotype was recovered from an adult who received the AZD1222 COVID-19 vaccine. This chain uses TRBV7-7 with TRBJ2-5; 7 bases are a match to TRBD1. The CDR3 DNA reads as TGTGCTAGCAGCTTAGCGACAGGGAATGGAGAGACCCAGTACTTC. This codes for CASSLATGNGETQYF.